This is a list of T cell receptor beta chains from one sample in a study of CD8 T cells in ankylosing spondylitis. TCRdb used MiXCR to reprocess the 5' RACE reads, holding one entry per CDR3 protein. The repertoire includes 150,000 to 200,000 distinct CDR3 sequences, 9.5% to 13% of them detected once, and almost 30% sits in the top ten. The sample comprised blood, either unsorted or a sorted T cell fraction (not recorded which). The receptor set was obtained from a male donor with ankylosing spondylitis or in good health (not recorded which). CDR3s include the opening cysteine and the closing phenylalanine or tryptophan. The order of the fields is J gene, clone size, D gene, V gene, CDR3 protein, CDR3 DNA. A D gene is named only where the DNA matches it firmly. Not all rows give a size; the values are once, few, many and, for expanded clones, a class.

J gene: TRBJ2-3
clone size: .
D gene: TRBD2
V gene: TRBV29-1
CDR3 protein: CSVTPSGPRTDTQYF
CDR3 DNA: TGCAGCGTTACCCCTAGCGGGCCACGCACAGATACGCAGTATTTT

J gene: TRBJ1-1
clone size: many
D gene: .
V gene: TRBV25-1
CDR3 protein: CASSNRGTRNTEAFF
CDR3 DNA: TGTGCCAGCAGTAATAGGGGGACGAGGAACACTGAAGCTTTCTTT

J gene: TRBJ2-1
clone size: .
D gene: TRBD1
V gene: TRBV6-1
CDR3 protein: CASSADRDSYNEQFF
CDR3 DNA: TGTGCCAGCAGCGCCGACAGGGACTCCTACAATGAGCAGTTCTTC

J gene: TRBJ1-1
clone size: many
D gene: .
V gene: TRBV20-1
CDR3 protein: CSARSRGYTEAFF
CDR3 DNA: TGCAGTGCTAGATCGAGGGGGTACACTGAAGCTTTCTTT

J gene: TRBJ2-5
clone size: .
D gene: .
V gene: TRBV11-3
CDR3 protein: CASSLDGGNQETQYF
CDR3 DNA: TGTGCCAGCAGCTTAGACGGGGGCAACCAAGAGACCCAGTACTTC

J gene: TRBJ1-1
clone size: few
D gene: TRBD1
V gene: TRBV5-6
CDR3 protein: CASSLATGGSKKTEAFF
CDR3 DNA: TGTGCCAGCAGCTTGGCGACAGGGGGGTCGAAGAAGACTGAAGCTTTCTTT

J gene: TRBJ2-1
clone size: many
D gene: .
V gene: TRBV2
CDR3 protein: CASSEGSGTYNEQFF
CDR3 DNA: TGTGCCAGCAGTGAGGGTAGCGGTACCTACAATGAGCAGTTCTTC

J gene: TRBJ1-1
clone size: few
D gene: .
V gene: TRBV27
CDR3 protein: CASSSQGGDTEAFF
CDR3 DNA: TGTGCCAGCAGTTCCCAGGGTGGAGACACTGAAGCTTTCTTT

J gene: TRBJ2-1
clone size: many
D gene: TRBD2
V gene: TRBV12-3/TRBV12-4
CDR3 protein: CASSPATSGNNEQFF
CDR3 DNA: TGTGCCAGCAGTCCCGCAACTAGCGGGAACAATGAGCAGTTCTTC

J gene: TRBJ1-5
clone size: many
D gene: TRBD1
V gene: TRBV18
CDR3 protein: CASSMTGAAQNQPQHF
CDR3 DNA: TGTGCCAGCTCTATGACAGGGGCCGCCCAAAACCAGCCCCAGCATTTT

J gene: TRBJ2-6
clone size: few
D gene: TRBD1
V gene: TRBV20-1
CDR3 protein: CSARIRDRFSGANVLTF
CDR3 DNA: TGCAGTGCTAGGATCCGGGACAGGTTCTCTGGGGCCAACGTCCTGACTTTC

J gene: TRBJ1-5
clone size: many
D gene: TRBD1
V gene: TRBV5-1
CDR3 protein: CASSFTGDSNQPQHF
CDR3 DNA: TGCGCCAGCAGCTTCACAGGGGATAGCAATCAGCCCCAGCATTTT

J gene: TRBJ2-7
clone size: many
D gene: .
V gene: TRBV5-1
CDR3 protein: CASSRVGTYEQYF
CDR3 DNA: TGCGCCAGCAGCCGGGTTGGAACCTACGAGCAGTACTTC

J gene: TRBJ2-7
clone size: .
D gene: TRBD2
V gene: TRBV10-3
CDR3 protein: CAISEGAAPGGEQYF
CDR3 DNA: TGTGCCATCAGTGAAGGTGCGGCCCCGGGGGGGGAGCAGTACTTC

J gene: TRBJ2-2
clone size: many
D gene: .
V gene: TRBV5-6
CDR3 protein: CASKVMGRATGELFF
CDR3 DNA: TGTGCCAGCAAGGTGATGGGGCGCGCCACCGGGGAGCTGTTTTTT

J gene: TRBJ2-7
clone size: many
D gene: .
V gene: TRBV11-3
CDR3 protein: CASSLQEGNYEQYF
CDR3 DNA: TGTGCCAGCAGCTTACAGGAGGGGAACTACGAGCAGTACTTC

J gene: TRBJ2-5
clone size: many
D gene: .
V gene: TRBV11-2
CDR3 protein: CASSSLGMKDHHHQETQYF
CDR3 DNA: TGTGCCAGCAGCTCGCTGGGGATGAAGGACCACCACCACCAAGAGACCCAGTACTTC

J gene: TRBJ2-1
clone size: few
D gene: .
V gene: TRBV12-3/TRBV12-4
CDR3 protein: CASSLRAASYNEQFF
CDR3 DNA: TGTGCCAGCAGTTTACGAGCGGCCTCCTACAATGAGCAGTTCTTC

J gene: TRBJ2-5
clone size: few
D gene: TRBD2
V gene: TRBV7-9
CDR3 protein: CASSTGLAIETQYF
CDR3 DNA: TGTGCCAGCAGCACGGGACTAGCGATCGAGACCCAGTACTTC

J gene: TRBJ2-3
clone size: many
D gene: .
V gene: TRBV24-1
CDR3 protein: CATSDTSGTDTQYF
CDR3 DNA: TGTGCCACCAGTGACACTTCTGGCACAGATACGCAGTATTTT

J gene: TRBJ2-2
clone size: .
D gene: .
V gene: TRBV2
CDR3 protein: CASYRHQNTGELFF
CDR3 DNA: TGTGCCAGTTACAGGCATCAAAACACCGGGGAGCTGTTTTTT

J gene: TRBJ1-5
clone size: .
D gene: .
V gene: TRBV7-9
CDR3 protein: CASRLSQPQHF
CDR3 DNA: TGTGCCAGCCGCTTGTCACAGCCCCAGCATTTT